A single T cell receptor beta chain is shown here with its context. Its antigen is not known. There are 14 residues in the CDR3. CDR1 is SEHNR and CDR2 is FQNEAQ in the germline V gene (reference sequence). V was clipped by 2 bases and J by 4 bases, with 9 bases between them. This record comes from a study of cytomegalovirus exposure and HLA in healthy donors. Libraries were prepared by immunoSEQ multiplex PCR; TCRdb keeps only in-frame clonotypes and omits some of them. The table has roughly 130,000 clones, approximately 91% seen once. The study, taken as a whole, reports: In vitro work confirmed that a few CMV-associated chains recognize CMV antigens. Most TCR sequences were uncommon, yet certain public TCRs appeared in many donors.

The sample consisted of PBMCs. The chain combines TRBV7-9 with TRBJ2-1; a weak D match, TRBD2 (6 bases). The TCR was taken from a man aged 25-45 years in good health and CMV-seronegative. The CDR3, as DNA: TGTGCCAGCAGCTTACTAGCGACTTACAATGAGCAGTTCTTC. Protein: CASSLLATYNEQFF.